One and the same sample provided the 16 T cell receptor beta chains below, sequenced in a study of shared clonotypes between healthy human individuals. Clones were sequenced by immunoSEQ multiplex PCR, and TCRdb holds only the in-frame ones, with some missing. Counted here are about 680,000 clones, roughly 73% occurring once; the ten biggest clones make up around 2%. Sequencing was carried out using memory CD4+ T cells sorted from blood. Subset: CD45RA-negative fraction. The receptor set was obtained from a woman aged 30 to 39 in good health.

This clone was counted only a few times. The rearrangement links TRBV29-1 to TRBJ2-3, with 10 nucleotides matching TRBD2. The V gene end was trimmed by 6 bases and the J gene end by 6 bases; junction bases not matched to a gene: 3. The germline V gene has CDR1 SQVTM and CDR2 ANQGSEA. This CDR3 region has 12 residues. This CDR3 is CSVLAGHDTQYF. The CDR3 DNA reads as TGCAGCGTACTAGCGGGGCACGATACGCAGTATTTT.

The chain uses TRBV6-1 and TRBJ1-1, with D possibly TRBD1 on 5 matching bases. V lost 1 base to trimming and J lost 7 bases, with 16 bases between them. Germline-derived CDR1 and CDR2 are MNHNS and SASEGT. The CDR3 has 15 residues. As DNA, the CDR3 is TGTGCCAGCAGTGAAGTAGCCAGGGAGGGAGGTGAAGCTTTCTTT. Translated, it gives CASSEVAREGGEAFF.

In this sample, this clone turned up a few times. The rearrangement uses TRBV6-1 and TRBJ1-1, with 8 bases identical to TRBD1. Germline CDR1 and CDR2: MNHNS and SASEGT. The CDR3 consists of 15 residues. J lost 4 bases, V lost 6 bases, and 10 bases had no gene match. CDR3 bases: TGTGCCAGCAGCTCTCAGGGGGCGCTGGCCACTGAAGCTTTCTTT. Translated: CASSSQGALATEAFF.

The chain uses TRBV19 and TRBJ1-1; 7 bases are a match to TRBD1. Per germline, CDR1 LNHDA and CDR2 SQIVND (reference sequence). This CDR3 has 14 amino acids. Trimming took 3 bases from V and 3 from J; bases not matched to a gene: 4. The CDR3 spells CASSIGDSYTEAFF. The DNA for the CDR3 is TGTGCCAGTAGTATTGGGGACAGCTACACTGAAGCTTTCTTT.

The rearrangement joins TRBV27 to TRBJ2-7; 8 bases map to TRBD2. This CDR3 contains 15 residues. Germline V gene lookup returns CDR1 MNHEY and CDR2 SMNVEV (reference sequence). V was clipped by 1 base and J by 4 bases; unmatched bases: 6. The DNA of the CDR3 is TGTGCCAGCAGTTTATATTCGGGACTAGGTTACGAGCAGTACTTC. Translating gives CASSLYSGLGYEQYF.

The chain has TRBV19 and TRBJ2-2; D is unresolved. Trimming took off 7 bases at V and 3 bases at J, with 18 bases between the two ends. The CDR3 runs to 16 residues. In germline, CDR1 is LNHDA, CDR2 SQIVND (reference sequence). CDR3 residues: CASNLKGLSHTGELFF. As DNA, the CDR3 is TGTGCCAGTAACCTAAAAGGGTTAAGCCACACCGGGGAGCTGTTTTTT.

This clone has only one observation. The J gene is TRBJ1-6, the V gene TRBV7-9, with D possibly being TRBD1 (6 bases). Germline assignment: CDR1 SEHNR and CDR2 FQNEAQ (reference sequence). Between the trimmed V and J ends, which lost 5 bases and 7 bases, there was a span of 12 bases. The CDR3 covers 14 residues. CDR3 residues: CASSHGQLNSPLHF. The CDR3 coding sequence is TGTGCCAGCAGCCACGGACAGCTAAATTCACCCCTCCACTTT.

This clone turned up a few times. The J gene is TRBJ2-2, the V gene TRBV11-2, with 8 bases identical to TRBD1. Germline V lookup: CDR1 SGHAT, CDR2 FQNNGV. This CDR3 region has 14 residues. The V and J ends lost 3 bases and 4 bases, in that order; junction bases with no gene match: 1. In DNA form, the CDR3 reads TGTGCCAGCAGCTTTCAGGGGGCCACCGGGGAGCTGTTTTTT. Residues: CASSFQGATGELFF. Together with reference TRBV11-2 and TRBJ2-2, the CDR3 gives the full variable domain: EAGVAQSPRYKIIEKRQSVAFWCNPISGHATLYWYQQILGQGPKLLIQFQNNGVVDDSQLPKDRFSAERLKGVDSTLKIQPAKLEDSAVYLCASSFQGATGELFFGEGSRLTVL.

This clone was seen more than once but under ten times. V gene TRBV2 combines with J gene TRBJ2-3; TRBD2 aligns across 10 bases. Trimming took 6 bases from V and 3 from J; bases not matched to a gene: 6. Germline V gene data show CDR1 as SNHLY and CDR2 as FYNNEI. This CDR3 is 15 amino acids long. CDR3 sequence (DNA): TGTGCCAGCAGACCGCCTAGCGGGAGTACAGATACGCAGTATTTT. This encodes CASRPPSGSTDTQYF.

This chain uses TRBV12-5 with TRBJ1-1; 8 bases are a match to TRBD1. CDR3 length: 14 amino acids. Trimming took 5 bases from V and 5 from J; bases not matched to a gene: 7. Germline V gene sequence: CDR1 LGHNT, CDR2 FRNRAP. CDR3 loop: CASGPGTGRTEAFF. The CDR3 DNA sequence: TGTGCTAGTGGTCCTGGGACAGGAAGGACTGAAGCTTTCTTT.

The chain couples TRBV5-4 to TRBJ2-3, with 8 bases fitting TRBD2. CDR3 size: 14 residues. The V segment lost 6 bases and the J segment 4 bases; nucleotides outside the gene matches: 7. Germline V gene lookup returns CDR1 SGHNT and CDR2 YYREEE (reference sequence). CDR3 amino acids: CASNAGGFPDTQYF. CDR3 bases: TGTGCCAGCAATGCGGGAGGCTTTCCAGATACGCAGTATTTT. The whole variable domain, remainder taken from reference TRBV5-4 and TRBJ2-3, is ETGVTQSPTHLIKTRGQQVTLRCSSQSGHNTVSWYQQALGQGPQFIFQYYREEENGRGNFPPRFSGLQFPNYSSELNVNALELDDSALYLCASNAGGFPDTQYFGPGTRLTVL.

For the CDR3, the DNA is TGCGCCAGCAGCCAGACCGGGACAGGGTTCGAAAAACTGTTTTTT. Residues: CASSQTGTGFEKLFF. This chain links TRBV5-1 with TRBJ1-4; TRBD1 agrees at 9 bases. Germline V gene sequence: CDR1 SGHRS, CDR2 YFSETQ. The CDR3 length is 15 residues. V shed 4 bases, J shed 8 bases, and the junction held 9 bases outside the gene matches.

The chain employs TRBV2 and TRBJ2-7, with 11 bases lining up with TRBD2. The V segment lost 4 bases and the J segment 6 bases; nucleotides outside the gene matches: 8. The CDR3 is made up of 15 amino acids. Germline assignment: CDR1 SNHLY and CDR2 FYNNEI. In nucleotides, the CDR3 is TGTGCCAGCAGTGCACTAGCGGGAGAACTCCGCGAGCAGTACTTC. It specifies CASSALAGELREQYF.

This clone was found many times. The rearrangement links TRBV6-1 to TRBJ2-2; 7 bases are a match to TRBD2. This CDR3 is 16 amino acids long. V dropped 4 bases and J dropped 7; count of bases not matched to a gene: 12. CDR1 MNHNS and CDR2 SASEGT come from the germline V gene. The CDR3 loop is CASSAAGISLRGELFF. The CDR3 DNA follows: TGTGCCAGCAGTGCAGCGGGAATTTCCCTCCGCGGGGAGCTGTTTTTT.

This chain uses TRBV19 with TRBJ2-1; no firm D call. This CDR3 spans 16 amino acids. The V gene's germline CDR1 is LNHDA and CDR2 SQIVND (reference sequence). Deletions cut 5 bases from V and 6 bases from J, with 20 bases between. CDR3 region: CASSRPLSTVRNEQFF. DNA of the CDR3: TGTGCCAGTAGTCGTCCCCTTTCGACGGTGCGCAATGAGCAGTTCTTC.

The sample holds a few counts of this clone. The genes are TRBV1 and TRBJ2-2; the table's TRBD1 call for D was not verified on the DNA. TRBV1 is a pseudogene locus. This CDR3 has 19 residues. DNA of the CDR3: TGCACCAGCAGCCAACAACCGGGGAACAGGGGGTTTTTCGCCGGGGAGCTGTTTTTT. Translation gives CTSSQQPGNRGFFAGELFF.